This T cell receptor beta chain was captured by sequencing in a study of cytomegalovirus exposure and HLA in healthy donors. This clone was counted only a few times. The antigen is undetermined. Vbeta (60) and Jbeta (13) primers were used in the PCR. Sequencing was performed with immunoSEQ multiplex PCR; in TCRdb, only in-frame clones are kept and a portion is missing. The sample consists of 130,000 to 150,000 clones, roughly 74% of them appearing once. Study-wide findings and caveats: Later on, a genetic analysis was performed. It linked a missense variant in DCLRE1C with V- and J-gene trimming of TCR beta.

The CDR3 consists of 14 residues. Trimming took off 4 bases at V and 2 bases at J, with 13 bases between the two ends. Germline lookup yields CDR1 SGHRS and CDR2 YFSETQ. This chain links TRBV5-1 with TRBJ2-7; unclear D gene. The source of this sequence is a woman under 30 in good health and CMV-seropositive. The material sequenced was PBMCs. DNA for the CDR3: TGCGCCAGCAGCCTTCGTTTTGCGACCTACGAGCAGTACTTC. Translating it yields CASSLRFATYEQYF.